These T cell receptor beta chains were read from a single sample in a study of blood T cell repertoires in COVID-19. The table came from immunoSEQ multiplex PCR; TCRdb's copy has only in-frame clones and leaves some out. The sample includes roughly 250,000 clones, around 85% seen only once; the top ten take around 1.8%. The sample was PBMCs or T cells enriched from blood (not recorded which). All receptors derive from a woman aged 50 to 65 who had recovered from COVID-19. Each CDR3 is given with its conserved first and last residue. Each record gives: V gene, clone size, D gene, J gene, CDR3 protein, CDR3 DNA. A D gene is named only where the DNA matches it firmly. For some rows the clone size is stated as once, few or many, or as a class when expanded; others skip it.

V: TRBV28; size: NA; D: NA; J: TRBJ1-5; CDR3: CASRTGQTLSNQPQHF; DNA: TGTGCCAGCAGGACCGGACAGACTCTTAGCAATCAGCCCCAGCATTTT
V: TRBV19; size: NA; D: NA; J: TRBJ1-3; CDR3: CASRRGLLSGNTIYF; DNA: TGTGCCAGTCGCCGGGGTCTACTCTCTGGAAACACCATATATTTT
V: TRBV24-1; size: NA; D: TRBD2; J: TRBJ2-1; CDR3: CATSDSGTSIIYEQFF; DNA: TGTGCCACCAGTGATTCGGGGACTAGCATCATATATGAGCAGTTCTTC
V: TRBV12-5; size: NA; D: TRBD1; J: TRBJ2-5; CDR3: CASGLGQGQWGSQETQYF; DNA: TGTGCTAGTGGTTTGGGACAGGGGCAGTGGGGCTCCCAAGAGACCCAGTACTTC
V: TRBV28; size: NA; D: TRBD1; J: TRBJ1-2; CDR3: CASSLWDRGHRGYTF; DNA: TGTGCCAGCAGTTTATGGGACAGGGGTCATCGGGGCTACACCTTC
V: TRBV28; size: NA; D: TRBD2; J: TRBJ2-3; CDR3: CASSWTSFADTQYF; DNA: TGTGCCAGCAGTTGGACTAGTTTTGCAGATACGCAGTATTTT
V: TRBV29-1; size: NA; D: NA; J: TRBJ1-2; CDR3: CSVEDSFYGYTF; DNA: TGCAGCGTTGAAGACAGTTTCTATGGCTACACCTTC
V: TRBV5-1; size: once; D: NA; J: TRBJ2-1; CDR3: CASSPTTGSNEQFF; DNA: TGCGCCAGCAGCCCGACTACCGGGAGCAATGAGCAGTTCTTC
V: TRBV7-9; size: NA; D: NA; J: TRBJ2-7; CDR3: CASTATGTSGTSQYF; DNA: TGTGCCAGCACCGCGACCGGAACCAGCGGTACCTCGCAGTACTTC
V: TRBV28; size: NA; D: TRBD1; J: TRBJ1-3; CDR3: CASSPDTGTGIYTIYF; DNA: TGTGCCAGCAGTCCGGACACCGGGACAGGGATATACACCATATATTTT
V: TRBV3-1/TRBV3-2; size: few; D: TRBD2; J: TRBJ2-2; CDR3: CASSQERLAGGSGGGELFF; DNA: TGTGCCAGCAGCCAAGAAAGACTAGCGGGAGGCTCAGGGGGCGGGGAGCTGTTTTTT
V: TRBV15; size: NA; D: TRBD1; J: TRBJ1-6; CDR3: CATSRGTGPLSSYNSPLHF; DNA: TGTGCCACCAGCAGAGGGACAGGGCCGCTAAGCTCCTATAATTCACCCCTCCACTTT
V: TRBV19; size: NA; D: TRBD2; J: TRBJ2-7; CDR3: CASSRTVLASGEPQPLYF; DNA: TGTGCCAGTAGTAGAACGGTGTTGGCTAGCGGGGAACCTCAGCCTCTGTACTTC
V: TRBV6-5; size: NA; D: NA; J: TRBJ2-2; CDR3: CASSYSRGTGELFF; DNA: TGTGCCAGCAGTTACTCGCGCGGAACCGGGGAGCTGTTTTTT
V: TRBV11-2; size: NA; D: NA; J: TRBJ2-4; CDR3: CASSHGGPMLNIQYF; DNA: TGTGCCAGCAGCCACGGAGGGCCCATGTTAAACATTCAGTACTTC
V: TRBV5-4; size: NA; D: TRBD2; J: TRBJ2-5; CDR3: CASSLDPGLAGAQETQYF; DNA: TGTGCCAGCAGCTTGGACCCCGGACTAGCGGGAGCCCAAGAGACCCAGTACTTC
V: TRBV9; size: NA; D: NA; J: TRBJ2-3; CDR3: CASSQGTTSTDTQYF; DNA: TGTGCCAGCAGCCAGGGGACTACCTCCACAGATACGCAGTATTTT
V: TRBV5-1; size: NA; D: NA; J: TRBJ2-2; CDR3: CASSRPGELFF; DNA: TGCGCCAGCAGCCGTCCCGGGGAGCTGTTTTTT
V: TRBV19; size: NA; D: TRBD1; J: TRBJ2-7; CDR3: CASSIRGTGGYEQYF; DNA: TGTGCCAGTAGTATAAGGGGGACAGGGGGCTACGAGCAGTACTTC
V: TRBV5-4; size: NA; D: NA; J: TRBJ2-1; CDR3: CASRPQGIGNEQFF; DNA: TGTGCCAGCAGACCTCAGGGGATTGGCAATGAGCAGTTCTTC
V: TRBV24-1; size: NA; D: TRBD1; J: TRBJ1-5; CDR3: CATTSGLCLDRAIYQPQHF; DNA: TGTGCCACCACTTCTGGACTTTGTCTGGACAGGGCAATTTATCAGCCCCAGCATTTT
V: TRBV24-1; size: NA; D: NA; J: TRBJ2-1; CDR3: CATSDILNEQFF; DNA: TGTGCCACCAGTGATATACTCAATGAGCAGTTCTTC
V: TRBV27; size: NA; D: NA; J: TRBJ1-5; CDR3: CASSPFPGEISNQPQHF; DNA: TGTGCCAGCAGTCCGTTCCCAGGGGAAATTAGCAATCAGCCCCAGCATTTT
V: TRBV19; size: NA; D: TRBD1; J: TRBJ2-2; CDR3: CASSIGRGLTGELFF; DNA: TGTGCCAGTAGTATTGGCAGGGGGCTAACCGGGGAGCTGTTTTTT
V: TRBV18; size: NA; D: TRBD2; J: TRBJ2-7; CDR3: CASSPAGGPREYF; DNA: TGTGCCAGCTCACCAGCGGGAGGGCCCCGTGAGTACTTC
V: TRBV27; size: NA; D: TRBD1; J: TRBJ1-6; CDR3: CASSIVPGQGAPLHF; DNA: TGTGCCAGCAGTATCGTCCCGGGACAGGGAGCACCCCTCCACTTT
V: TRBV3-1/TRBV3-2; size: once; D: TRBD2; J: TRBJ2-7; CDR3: CASSLSGGYEQYF; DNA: TGTGCCAGCAGCCTTAGCGGGGGGTACGAGCAGTACTTC
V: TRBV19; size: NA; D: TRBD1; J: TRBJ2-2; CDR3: CASSATGRAENTGELFF; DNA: TGTGCCAGTAGTGCGACAGGGCGAGCCGAGAACACCGGGGAGCTGTTTTTT
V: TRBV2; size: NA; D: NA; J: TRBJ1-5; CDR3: CASSALRNQPQHF; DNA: TGTGCCAGCAGTGCCCTCAGGAATCAGCCCCAGCATTTT
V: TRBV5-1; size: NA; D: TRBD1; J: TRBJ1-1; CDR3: CASSIGTGMNTEAFF; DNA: TGCGCCAGCAGCATCGGGACAGGGATGAACACTGAAGCTTTCTTT
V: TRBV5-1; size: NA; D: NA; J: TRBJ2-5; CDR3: CASSPGGETQYF; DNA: TGCGCCAGCAGCCCTGGAGGCGAGACCCAGTACTTC
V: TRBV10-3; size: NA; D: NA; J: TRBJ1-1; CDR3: CAISESEPAEAFF; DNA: TGTGCCATCAGTGAGTCGGAGCCTGCTGAAGCTTTCTTT
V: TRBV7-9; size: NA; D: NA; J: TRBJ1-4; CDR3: CASSLTAGLNEKLFF; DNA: TGTGCCAGCAGCCTTACCGCAGGCCTAAATGAAAAACTGTTTTTT
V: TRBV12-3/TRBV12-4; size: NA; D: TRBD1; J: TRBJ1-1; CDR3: CASSSGQKAFF; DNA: TGTGCCAGCAGTTCGGGACAGAAAGCTTTCTTT
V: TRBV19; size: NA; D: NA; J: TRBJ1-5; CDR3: CASSIMQGNQPQHF; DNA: TGTGCCAGTAGTATTATGCAGGGGAATCAGCCCCAGCATTTT
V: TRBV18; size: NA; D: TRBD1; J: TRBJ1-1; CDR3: CASSPGTGNTEAFF; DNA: TGTGCCAGCTCACCCGGGACAGGGAACACTGAAGCTTTCTTT
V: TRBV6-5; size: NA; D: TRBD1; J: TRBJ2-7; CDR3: CASNNRQGAEYQQYF; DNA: TGTGCCAGTAACAACAGACAGGGGGCAGAGTACCAGCAGTACTTC
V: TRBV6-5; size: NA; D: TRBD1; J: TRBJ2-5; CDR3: CASRPEQGMWETQYF; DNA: TGTGCCAGCAGACCAGAACAGGGGATGTGGGAGACCCAGTACTTC
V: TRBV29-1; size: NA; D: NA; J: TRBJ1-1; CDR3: CSVGRGDAFF; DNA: TGCAGCGTTGGACGGGGGGACGCTTTCTTT
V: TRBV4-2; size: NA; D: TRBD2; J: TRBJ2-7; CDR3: CASSQVGTSLTDYEQYF; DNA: TGTGCCAGCAGCCAAGTTGGGACTAGCCTAACAGACTACGAGCAGTACTTC
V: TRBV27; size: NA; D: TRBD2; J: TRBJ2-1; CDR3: CASSLSGTTEQFF; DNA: TGTGCCAGCAGTTTATCTGGGACTACTGAGCAGTTCTTC
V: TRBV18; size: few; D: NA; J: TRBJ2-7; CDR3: CASSPSGNYEQYF; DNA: TGTGCCAGCTCACCTTCGGGAAATTACGAGCAGTACTTC
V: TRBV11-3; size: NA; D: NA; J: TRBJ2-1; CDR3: CASSSLATGENEQFF; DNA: TGTGCCAGCAGCTCCTTAGCGACGGGAGAAAATGAGCAGTTCTTC
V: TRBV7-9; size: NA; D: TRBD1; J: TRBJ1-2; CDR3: CASIFPESGGYGYTF; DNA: TGTGCCAGCATATTTCCCGAGTCAGGGGGCTATGGCTACACCTTC
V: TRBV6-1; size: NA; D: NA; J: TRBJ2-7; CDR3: CASSEVSTSGEQYF; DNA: TGTGCCAGCAGTGAAGTTTCAACGAGTGGCGAGCAGTACTTC
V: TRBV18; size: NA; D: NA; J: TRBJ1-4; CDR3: CASSGGLPANEKLFF; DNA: TGTGCCAGCTCAGGCGGGCTGCCTGCTAATGAAAAACTGTTTTTT
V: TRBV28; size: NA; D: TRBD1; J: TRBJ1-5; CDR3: CASRPFTPGTGRLEHF; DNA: TGTGCCAGCAGACCCTTTACACCCGGGACAGGGAGGTTGGAGCATTTT
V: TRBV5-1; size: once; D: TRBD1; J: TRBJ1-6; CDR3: CASRRDRGDSPLHF; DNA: TGCGCCAGCAGACGGGACAGGGGTGATTCACCCCTCCACTTT
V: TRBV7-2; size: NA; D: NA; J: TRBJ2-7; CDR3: CASSLVSSGPLSYEQYF; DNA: TGTGCCAGCAGCTTAGTGTCGAGCGGGCCCCTCTCCTACGAGCAGTACTTC